This T cell receptor (beta chain) was profiled in a study of T cell repertoires in aging, cancer and after chemotherapy. Overall study context: Donor ages fell into six groups from 30 or younger up to 70 or older. Healthy donor repertoires were recorded over several months to years and showed clear clonal overlap.

The CDR3 has 14 residues. With 6 bases clipped from V and 4 bases from J, the junction kept 10 bases outside the gene matches. Germline V gives CDR1 SQVTM, CDR2 ANQGSEA. By its share, this clonotype is medium-sized (0.01 to 0.1%). Its antigen is unknown. Rearranged V-D-J TRB sequences were amplified with a mixed TRB-A/B primer pool. TCRdb re-called the multiplex PCR reads with MiXCR, one entry per CDR3 protein. This repertoire shows thousands of distinct CDR3 sequences, 25% to 30% found once; its top ten account for about 4.2%. Amplification of TCR beta used genomic DNA extracted from peripheral blood. Findings and limits, study-wide: Compared with age-matched healthy donors, untreated hematological or solid cancer patients showed higher blood TCR clonality.

This chain links TRBV29-1 with TRBJ2-3; 7 bases fit TRBD1. The sequence derives from a human donor in good health. Sample: blood. Written as DNA, the CDR3 is TGCAGCGTCGTGACAGGGTTAAGGGCAGATACGCAGTATTTT. It codes for CSVVTGLRADTQYF.